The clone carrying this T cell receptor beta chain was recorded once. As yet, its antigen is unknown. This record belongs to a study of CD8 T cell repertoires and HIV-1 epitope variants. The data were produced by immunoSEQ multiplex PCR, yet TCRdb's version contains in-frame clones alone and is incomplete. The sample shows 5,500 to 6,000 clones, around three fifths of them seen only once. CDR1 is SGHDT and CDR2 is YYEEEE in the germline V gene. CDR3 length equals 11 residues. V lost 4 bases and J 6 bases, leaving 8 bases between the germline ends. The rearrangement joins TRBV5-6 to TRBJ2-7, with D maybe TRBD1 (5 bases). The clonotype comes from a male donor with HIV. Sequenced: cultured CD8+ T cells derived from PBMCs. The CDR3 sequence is CASSEQGEQYF. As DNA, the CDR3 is TGTGCCAGCAGCGAGCAGGGCGAGCAGTACTTC.